This entry is about one T cell receptor (beta chain). The specificity of this receptor is unknown. Libraries were made using the immunoSEQ multiplex PCR assay. For the multiplex PCR, a mixture combining 60 forward primers for TCR Vbeta segments and 13 reverse primers for TCR Jbeta segments was used. A multiplex PCR assay on genomic DNA amplified the CDR3 region of rearranged TCR beta genes. On the Illumina HiSeq System, the amplified TCR beta libraries were sequenced as 87-base-pair reads. For the original study's pipeline: A later analysis counted about 76 million unique TCR beta chains across the 650 to 800 repertoires, and some 11 million of these chains were shared by at least two donors. Raw reads were error-corrected and collapsed into unique sequences with a nearest-neighbor algorithm that merged closely related sequences to remove PCR and sequencing errors. CDR3 sequences were aligned to IMGT reference sequences to assign V, D and J gene segments. For a sequence to be retained, a match of at least six nucleotides was required to both a V gene segment and a J gene segment. A rearrangement was called productive if the CDR3 had no stop codons and remained in frame with V and J, and every other rearrangement was called non-productive. Following IMGT convention, CDR3 was defined as the stretch from the second conserved V-encoded cysteine up to the conserved J-encoded phenylalanine. Sequences without an unambiguous match to a single V gene segment were excluded from the earlier analysis of approximately 600 of the donors. In an earlier analysis of several hundred of the donors, a V segment was called functional when productive rearrangements were above 56.7%, and segregating when the standard deviation between donors exceeded 5%. A statistical classification framework was built to diagnose cytomegalovirus status from the catalog of TCR beta chain sequences. In a later analysis, V and J genes were assigned by comparing TCR nucleotide sequences against IMGT/GENE-DB human TR gene sequences. Using the TCRdist pipeline, a later analysis assigned CDR3 sequences along with most-parsimonious VDJ recombination scenarios. In a later analysis, each TCR beta chain was defined by its CDR3 amino acid sequence together with its V-gene family, and reads without a unique V-gene family were excluded. A later analysis removed 500 to 650 highly shared, low-generation-probability nucleotide sequences to deal with suspected cross-contamination and a sequencing artifact. A later analysis calculated a clonal expansion index for each public chain from normalized within-repertoire ranks of inferred template counts. In a later analysis, generation probabilities were computed using a VDJ recombination model fitted to out-of-frame rearrangements, and the results were checked against IGoR. Hypergeometric tests were used in a later analysis to score TCR-TCR, TCR-HLA and TCR-CMV co-occurrence, with a repertoire-size bias correction applied to the TCR pairs. To estimate false discovery rates, a later analysis permuted the HLA or CMV assignments 20 times. A later analysis grouped co-occurring TCRs with DBSCAN, adding TCRdist sequence similarity when clustering within HLA-allele-positive subsets. For co-occurrence clustering, repertoires with fewer than 30,000 or more than 120,000 public chains were excluded, along with roughly five repertoires with anomalous nucleotide sharing. TCRdb re-hosts the immuneACCESS table, in-frame sequences only. Its copies lack some clones; in the studies checked, an unresolved V gene accounts for under half of them, and the cause for the rest is not known. V, J and clone size derive from that table, while D and trimming were established from the DNA sequence. The sample's clone listing holds some 110,000 clones. Together, the top ten hold roughly 1% of the sample.

From its cysteine to its phenylalanine, the CDR3 spans 15 amino acids. The read is trimmed to its CDR3 DNA, 45 bases read in frame from base 1. Relative to germline, V is 1 base shorter and J is 2 bases shorter, with 12 bases between their ends. CDR1 and CDR2 were assigned from the germline V gene as SGHTA and FQGNSA. The data belong to a study of cytomegalovirus exposure and HLA in healthy donors listed by TCRdb under 2017. In the study overall: In an earlier analysis of around 540 of the donors, about 270 Gb of sequence data and about 110 million unique TCR beta sequences from 180 million or so T cells were reported. Genome-wide SNP genotypes for about 65% of the roughly 700 donors were used in a later genetic analysis, which treated that subset as a discovery cohort. In addition to the first cohort of around 670 subjects, a separate validation cohort of approximately 110 different subjects was used. Five DR-DQ haplotypes were treated as single units for association and clustering because of strong linkage in the cohort. Among 300 to 500 genotyped donors of the cohort, an average of about 240,000 unique TCR beta nucleotide sequences was sequenced per donor, of which about 20% were non-productive. Rather than using new phenotypic data, the later analysis identified candidate immune exposures from TCR beta sequences and from how often those sequences occurred across donors. To predict cytomegalovirus infection status, the study combined high-throughput TCR immunosequencing, statistical association of individual TCRs with disease status, and machine learning. The aim of the study was to test whether cataloging public T cell receptors could identify signatures of past pathogen exposure. Every discovery cohort repertoire had been produced on one sequencing platform. An early release that covered roughly 600 HLA-typed donors contained approximately 300 gigabases of sequencing data and roughly 84 million unique TCR sequences. Of the approximately 400 genotyped donors, 81% fell in the genetic ancestry cluster associated with self-reported Caucasian donors. Typing coverage varied by locus: about 620-630 donors for A, B, C, DRB1 and DQB1; more than 500 for DQA1; more than 600 for DPA1; roughly 470 for DPB1. Using immunosequencing, the study profiled T cell repertoires from 640 or so subjects and related those repertoires to cytomegalovirus serostatus. Both class I and class II loci were covered by HLA typing, at four-digit resolution. Donor age, sex, ethnicity and CMV serostatus were compiled alongside the repertoire data. To study patterns of TCR occurrence, a later analysis re-analyzed previously published TCR beta repertoires from around 660 donors and added high-resolution HLA genotyping. In an earlier analysis of a few hundred of the donors, high-throughput TCR beta sequencing was used to judge whether each TCR beta V gene segment behaved as functional or pseudogenic.

What the authors observed across the whole study: Some IMGT-functional V segments, including TRBV6-2 and TRBV6-3, could not be distinguished by the 87-base-pair reads and were therefore excluded. A later analysis associated 16,951 TCR beta sequences with specific HLA alleles at a false discovery rate of 0.05. The study listed 164 TCR beta chains as associated with cytomegalovirus. The only immune exposure information available for the cohort was CMV serostatus. A further reported finding was that TCR beta sequences accurately predicted the HLA-A and HLA-B alleles for most subjects in the first cohort. A later analysis found that HLA-associated TCR beta chains were more clonally expanded and had lower generation probabilities than equally common non-associated chains. It was suggested by the authors that the approach could potentially be generalized to other disease states and immunological phenotypes. Most TCR sequences were observed very rarely across donors, whereas some public TCRs were present in many individuals. Because HLA typing was missing for some donors at each locus, association tests included only the typed subset. A later genetic analysis reported fewer N-insertions in productive TCRs among donors in an Asian-associated ancestry cluster than the 666-donor mean. A later analysis reported that several top co-occurrence clusters appeared linked to parvovirus B19, influenza, CMV and Epstein-Barr virus. In this cohort, only TCR beta chains were sequenced, and detectable features were limited by the absence of alpha or paired-chain data. An earlier analysis of approximately 500 of the donors showed that most TCR beta V segments appeared in productive rearrangements either about 87% or about 30% of the time, which broadly matched IMGT annotations. The earlier analysis of a few hundred of the donors excluded approximately 17 rarely observed V segments, including chromosome 9 orphons, because counts were too low. In both the original and validation cohorts, the classifier was reported to diagnose cytomegalovirus status with high specificity and sensitivity. The sequencing pipeline was judged likely to have produced a cluster of highly shared sequence variants as a technical artifact. In vitro tests confirmed that a few of the cytomegalovirus-associated TCR beta chains recognize cytomegalovirus antigens. V-gene and J-gene trimming of TCR beta chains was associated with a missense DCLRE1C variant in a later genetic analysis, and the association was replicated in an independent cohort. Correlated functional status among segregating V segments might be attributable to linkage disequilibrium, but an unknown experimental factor could not be ruled out. According to a later analysis, most CMV-associated TCR beta chains appeared to be HLA-restricted, and the HLA associations seemed to be driven largely by CMV exposure. Assigning TCR associations to individual alleles was difficult when HLA alleles, especially DR and DQ, strongly co-occurred. Presence/absence analyses assumed roughly uniform sequencing depth across donors, an assumption that may not hold. A later analysis found that TCR association rates varied across HLA loci, with DRB1 alleles showing the most associated TCRs and HLA-C alleles the fewest.

The cohort consisted of 650 to 700 healthy bone marrow donors. All cohort members were sampled while nominally healthy, although unrecorded immune exposures were likely present. The donor was CMV seronegative and was included in the group of 352 seronegative cohort members. Each donor provided a peripheral blood sample, and peripheral blood mononuclear cells were used for TCR beta sequencing. Genomic DNA was extracted from the blood cell samples with the Qiagen DNeasy Blood Extraction Kit. Sequenced: PBMCs. This clonotype was sampled from a man aged 18 to 35 in good health and CMV-seronegative. The rearrangement combines TRBV7-2 with TRBJ2-7; a tentative D match to TRBD2 spans 5 bases. The CDR3 in this case is CASSLDSGVAYEQYF. DNA sequence: TGTGCCAGCAGCTTAGACTCCGGGGTAGCCTACGAGCAGTACTTC.